The rows below give T cell receptor beta chains drawn from one sample of a study of blood T cell repertoires in COVID-19. Method: immunoSEQ multiplex PCR; TCRdb's copy keeps in-frame clones and lacks some. The sample includes about 210,000 clones, around 87% of them seen just once. What was sequenced was PBMCs or T cells enriched from blood (not recorded which). The source is a man aged 30-40 years in a cohort exposed to, infected with or recovered from COVID-19 (not recorded which). The CDR3 runs from the conserved cysteine through the conserved F or W. D genes are given only for firm matches. The size field is filled for only some rows; it gives once, few, many or a size class.

j_call cdr3_length v_call d_call clone_size cdr3_aa cdr3_nt
TRBJ1-2 15 TRBV9 NA NA CASAQLQGRSYGYTF TGTGCCAGCGCTCAATTACAGGGAAGGAGCTATGGCTACACCTTC
TRBJ2-5 15 TRBV19 NA NA CASSIIRGAQETQYF TGTGCCAGTAGTATAATCCGGGGGGCCCAAGAGACCCAGTACTTC
TRBJ1-3 15 TRBV4-1 NA NA CASSRLRGNGNTIYF TGCGCCAGCAGCCGCCTCAGGGGAAATGGAAACACCATATATTTT
TRBJ2-5 16 TRBV4-2 TRBD2 NA CASSQALAGGPETQYF TGTGCCAGCAGCCAAGCACTAGCGGGAGGGCCAGAGACCCAGTACTTC
TRBJ2-7 18 TRBV28 TRBD2 NA CASSRSAGALEKLGEQYF TGTGCCAGCAGCCGCTCGGCGGGAGCCCTCGAAAAATTGGGAGAGCAGTACTTC
TRBJ2-2 15 TRBV7-2 NA once CASSSGPSRTGELFF TGTGCCAGCAGCTCAGGGCCGAGCCGCACCGGGGAGCTGTTTTTT
TRBJ2-6 15 TRBV9 NA few CASSGTGSGANVLTF TGTGCCAGCAGCGGCACAGGGTCTGGGGCCAACGTCCTGACTTTC
TRBJ2-1 16 TRBV7-2 TRBD1 NA CASSNDGQGAYNEQFF TGTGCCAGCAGCAACGACGGACAGGGGGCCTACAATGAGCAGTTCTTC
TRBJ1-4 16 TRBV7-8 NA NA CASSLAGTVGSGKLFF TGTGCCAGCAGCTTAGCCGGGACGGTCGGGAGCGGAAAACTGTTTTTT
TRBJ2-1 11 TRBV20-1 NA NA CSAREDYSSFF TGCAGTGCTAGAGAGGACTACTCGTCGTTCTTC
TRBJ2-2 18 TRBV7-3 TRBD2 many CASSLTHFLGRGTGELFF TGTGCCAGCAGCTTAACTCATTTCCTAGGGAGGGGAACCGGGGAGCTGTTTTTT
TRBJ2-3 19 TRBV4-1 NA NA CASSQAAGQSAGERGTQYF TGCGCCAGCAGCCAAGCCGCGGGACAGTCAGCGGGGGAGAGGGGTACGCAGTATTTT
TRBJ2-1 14 TRBV7-8 TRBD2 NA CASSLTSGDNEQFF TGTGCCAGCAGCCTGACTAGCGGGGACAATGAGCAGTTCTTC
TRBJ2-1 16 TRBV13 TRBD2 once CASSLRGGGSYNEQFF TGTGCCAGCAGCTTACGGGGGGGCGGCTCCTACAATGAGCAGTTCTTC
TRBJ1-2 14 TRBV27 TRBD1 NA CASSPLTGPPGYTF TGTGCCAGCAGTCCGCTGACAGGGCCACCGGGCTACACCTTC
TRBJ2-7 13 TRBV27 NA NA CASSSAGLREQYF TGTGCCAGCAGTTCCGCAGGGTTGCGGGAGCAGTACTTC
TRBJ1-1 13 TRBV7-3 NA NA CASSLSQQGEAFF TGTGCCAGCAGCTTAAGCCAGCAGGGTGAAGCTTTCTTT
TRBJ1-1 14 TRBV11-2 NA NA CASSQIRGYTEAFF TGTGCCAGCAGCCAAATTAGGGGTTACACTGAAGCTTTCTTT
TRBJ1-2 14 TRBV24-1 TRBD1 few CATSARQGAYGYTF TGTGCCACCAGTGCCCGACAGGGCGCCTATGGCTACACCTTC
TRBJ2-7 15 TRBV4-1 NA few CASSQDFVGFYEQYF TGCGCCAGCAGCCAAGATTTCGTCGGTTTCTACGAGCAGTACTTC
TRBJ1-4 13 TRBV5-6 NA NA CASNQNPGEKLFF TGTGCCAGCAACCAAAACCCGGGGGAAAAACTGTTTTTT
TRBJ1-5 15 TRBV19 NA NA CASSIQGQGNQPQHF TGTGCCAGTAGTATCCAAGGGCAGGGGAATCAGCCCCAGCATTTT
TRBJ1-2 14 TRBV2 NA once CASSEDSQIYGYTF TGTGCCAGCAGTGAAGATTCGCAGATCTATGGCTACACCTTC
TRBJ1-1 14 TRBV5-1 TRBD1 once CASSLVGQGTEAFF TGCGCCAGCAGCTTGGTGGGACAGGGGACTGAAGCTTTCTTT
TRBJ2-5 16 TRBV27 TRBD1 NA CASSLPADRGQETQYF TGTGCCAGCAGTTTACCAGCCGACAGGGGGCAAGAGACCCAGTACTTC
TRBJ2-1 13 TRBV5-8 NA NA CASSPGLLNEQFF TGTGCCAGCAGCCCGGGACTTCTGAATGAGCAGTTCTTC
TRBJ2-7 14 TRBV28 TRBD1 NA CASSPGTASYEQYF TGTGCCAGCAGTCCCGGGACAGCGTCCTACGAGCAGTACTTC
TRBJ1-1 10 TRBV20-1 NA NA CSAGEIRAFF TGCAGTGCTGGGGAGATTCGAGCTTTCTTT
TRBJ2-2 14 TRBV7-3 TRBD2 NA CASSLAGGTGELFF TGTGCCAGCAGCTTAGCGGGAGGGACCGGGGAGCTGTTTTTT
TRBJ2-2 16 TRBV7-3 NA NA CASSLGGRSSTGELFF TGTGCCAGCAGCTTAGGCGGTAGGAGTTCTACCGGGGAGCTGTTTTTT
TRBJ2-2 15 TRBV9 TRBD2 few CASSVSGSANGELFF TGTGCCAGCAGCGTTAGCGGGAGCGCGAACGGGGAGCTGTTTTTT
TRBJ2-1 12 TRBV5-1 TRBD1 NA CASSLAGGEQFF TGCGCCAGCAGCTTGGCAGGGGGTGAGCAGTTCTTC
TRBJ1-3 15 TRBV19 NA NA CASSIKTLSGNTIYF TGTGCCAGTAGTATAAAGACACTCTCTGGAAACACCATATATTTT
TRBJ2-7 14 TRBV6-2/TRBV6-3 TRBD1 once CASSYSGQRYEQYF TGTGCCAGCAGTTACTCGGGACAGAGATACGAGCAGTACTTC
TRBJ1-2 13 TRBV28 NA once CASSLTQGRGYTF TGTGCCAGCAGTTTAACCCAGGGTCGGGGCTACACCTTC
TRBJ1-6 15 TRBV6-5 TRBD1 once CASSPDRVRVSPLHF TGTGCCAGCAGCCCGGACAGGGTCAGGGTGTCACCCCTCCACTTT
TRBJ2-7 14 TRBV28 TRBD1 NA CASSAQGVSYEQYF TGTGCCAGCAGTGCACAGGGGGTCTCCTACGAGCAGTACTTC
TRBJ1-1 14 TRBV21-1 NA NA CASSHPTQGTEAFF TGTGCCAGCAGCCACCCTACTCAGGGGACTGAAGCTTTCTTT
TRBJ2-1 16 TRBV5-1 NA NA CASSRLGGSSYNEQFF TGCGCCAGCAGCCGCTTAGGGGGAAGCTCCTACAATGAGCAGTTCTTC
TRBJ1-5 14 TRBV7-6 NA NA CASSPGGVRQPQHF TGTGCCAGCAGCCCCGGGGGGGTGAGGCAGCCCCAGCATTTT
TRBJ2-1 16 TRBV7-9 NA NA CASSLWGGDSYNEQFF TGTGCCAGCAGCTTATGGGGCGGAGACTCCTACAATGAGCAGTTCTTC
TRBJ2-1 13 TRBV28 NA NA CASSPSGGNEQFF TGTGCCAGCAGTCCCTCAGGGGGGAATGAGCAGTTCTTC